Below, 20 T cell receptor beta chains from the same sample are listed, as sequenced in a study of blood T cell repertoires in COVID-19 (dated by TCRdb to between 2020 and 2021). The method behind the library was the immunoSEQ multiplex PCR assay. TCRdb retrieved this table from immuneACCESS and kept in-frame rearrangements only. Not all clones are present; in checked studies, unresolved V genes account for under half, and no reason is known for the remainder. A total of 65,000 or so clones appear in this sample, about 85% of them only once. The biggest ten clones account for roughly a tenth of the sample. Sequencing input: peripheral blood. The source of these receptors is a human donor with acute or convalescent COVID-19. The donor label of this sample is uncertain.

The chain links TRBV6-6 to TRBJ1-4; D is uncertain. The CDR3 length is 11 residues. V was trimmed by 7 bases and J by 8 bases, leaving 8 bases between them. The germline gives CDR1 MNHNY, CDR2 SVGAGI (reference sequence). The CDR3 protein is CASMSYEKLFF. The CDR3 DNA reads as TGTGCCAGCATGAGTTACGAAAAACTGTTTTTT.

The rearrangement joins TRBV6-4 to TRBJ2-1; TRBD2 is a possible D gene (5 bases). The V gene lost 3 bases and the J gene lost 7 bases, with 16 bases spanning the gap. Germline-derived CDR1 and CDR2 are MRHNA and SNTAGT. CDR3 length: 15 residues. The CDR3 nucleotides are TGTGCCAGCAGTGAAGAGTTAGGACGGGGAAATGAGCAGTTCTTC. The encoded protein is CASSEELGRGNEQFF.

The chain recombines TRBV4-1 with TRBJ2-5, with 12 bases lining up with TRBD2. This CDR3 spans 17 amino acids. Germline V gives CDR1 MGHRA, CDR2 YSYEKL. The V gene end was trimmed by 2 bases and the J gene end by 5 bases; junction bases not matched to a gene: 9. The chain's CDR3 is CASSQTTSGGLPETQYF. The CDR3 nucleotides read TGCGCCAGCAGCCAAACAACTAGCGGGGGGCTCCCGGAGACCCAGTACTTC.

The genes are TRBV6-4 and TRBJ2-2; TRBD1 matches at 7 bases. The CDR3 contains 15 residues. J gave up 2 bases and V 7 bases, and 7 bases lay outside the gene matches. Germline V gene sequence: CDR1 MRHNA, CDR2 SNTAGT. This chain's CDR3 is CASKLGTANTGELFF. CDR3 bases: TGTGCCAGCAAGTTGGGGACAGCCAACACCGGGGAGCTGTTTTTT.

This rearrangement joins TRBV28 to TRBJ2-5, with 9 bases identical to TRBD2. This CDR3 region has 17 residues. CDR1 and CDR2 from the germline V gene are MDHEN and SYDVKM. V gave up 5 bases and J gave up 5 bases; unmatched junction bases: 15. Here the CDR3 reads CASSPPPGREGRETQYF. For the CDR3, the DNA is TGTGCCAGCAGTCCCCCTCCCGGGCGGGAGGGCCGGGAGACCCAGTACTTC.

CDR3 in amino acids: CASSTRQGAGAEAFF. CDR3 sequence (DNA): TGTGCCAGTAGTACTCGACAGGGGGCGGGGGCTGAAGCTTTCTTT. The V gene is TRBV19, the J gene TRBJ1-1; TRBD1 matches at 10 bases. J gave up 6 bases and V 4 bases, and 8 bases lay outside the gene matches. The CDR3 covers 15 residues. Germline loops: CDR1 LNHDA, CDR2 SQIVND (reference sequence).

V gene TRBV5-4 combines with J gene TRBJ2-2; TRBD2 aligns across 7 bases. The germline CDR1 and CDR2 sequences are SGHNT and YYREEE (reference sequence). The CDR3 sequence is 16 residues long. The V gene end was trimmed by 3 bases and the J gene end by 5 bases; junction bases not matched to a gene: 10. The chain's CDR3 is CASSSPREALTGELFF. CDR3 nucleotides: TGTGCCAGCAGCTCCCCCCGGGAGGCGTTGACCGGGGAGCTGTTTTTT. Drawing the rest from reference TRBV5-4 and TRBJ2-2, the complete variable domain is ETGVTQSPTHLIKTRGQQVTLRCSSQSGHNTVSWYQQALGQGPQFIFQYYREEENGRGNFPPRFSGLQFPNYSSELNVNALELDDSALYLCASSSPREALTGELFFGEGSRLTVL.

The genes are TRBV2 and TRBJ2-2, with a possible D match to TRBD1 (6 bases). This CDR3 comprises 14 residues. Germline-derived CDR1 and CDR2 are SNHLY and FYNNEI. V gave up 3 bases and J gave up 6 bases, with 11 bases separating them. CDR3 sequence (DNA): TGTGCCAGCAGTGAGGTTGGGGGCGCCGGGGAGCTGTTTTTT. Amino acid sequence: CASSEVGGAGELFF.

This clone was recorded only once. The chain combines TRBV28 with TRBJ2-3; TRBD2 might be the D (5 bases). The CDR3 has 14 residues. Trimming took 3 bases from V and 4 from J, leaving 11 bases between them. Germline V gives CDR1 MDHEN, CDR2 SYDVKM. The CDR3 region is CASSFQLGPDTQYF. CDR3 nucleotides: TGTGCCAGCAGTTTCCAACTAGGCCCAGATACGCAGTATTTT.

This CDR3 reads CASSSYGSFSYSPLHF. CDR3 nucleotides: TGTGCCAGCAGTTCCTACGGTAGCTTCTCCTATTCACCCCTCCACTTT. This chain links TRBV5-8 with TRBJ1-6, with D uncertain. The germline V gene encodes CDR1 SGHTS and CDR2 YDEGEE. V lost 5 bases and J 8 bases, leaving 20 bases between the germline ends. The CDR3 sequence is 16 residues long.

V gene TRBV10-3 combines with J gene TRBJ2-5, with 11 positions matching TRBD2. The CDR3 sequence is 16 residues long. Unmatched junction bases numbered 3, after V lost 0 bases and J lost 3 bases. Germline V gene sequence: CDR1 ENHRY, CDR2 SYGVKD. CDR3 region: CAISESTGLAEETQYF. The CDR3 DNA sequence: TGTGCCATCAGTGAGTCAACGGGACTAGCGGAAGAGACCCAGTACTTC.

The V gene is TRBV27, the J gene TRBJ2-3, with D maybe TRBD2 (6 bases). Trimming removed 5 bases at V and 2 bases at J, with 17 bases between. Germline V gene sequence: CDR1 MNHEY, CDR2 SMNVEV (reference sequence). The CDR3 has 16 amino acids. CDR3 amino acids: CASSQPGLEFTDTQYF. In DNA form, the CDR3 reads TGTGCCAGCAGTCAACCGGGACTCGAGTTCACAGATACGCAGTATTTT.

The chain carries TRBV4-1 and TRBJ1-5; weak D call: TRBD1 (5 bases). Germline V gives CDR1 MGHRA, CDR2 YSYEKL. This CDR3 region has 15 residues. Between the trimmed V and J ends, which lost 1 base and 4 bases, there was a span of 11 bases. The CDR3 DNA is TGCGCCAGCAGCCAAGGGCGACAGACGAATCAGCCCCAGCATTTT. It is translated as CASSQGRQTNQPQHF.

The rearrangement uses TRBV5-1 and TRBJ2-1; 12 nucleotides agree with TRBD2. Trimming at V came to 5 bases and at J to 7 bases, leaving 10 bases not matched to a gene. Germline loops: CDR1 SGHRS, CDR2 YFSETQ. The CDR3 runs to 16 residues. This CDR3 reads CASRTIWTSGMNEQFF. The DNA for the CDR3 is TGCGCCAGCAGAACAATCTGGACTAGCGGGATGAATGAGCAGTTCTTC.

The chain combines TRBV11-3 with TRBJ2-2; 8 bases match TRBD1. This CDR3 has 15 residues. The ends lost 5 bases at V and 2 bases at J; junction bases unmatched: 4. Germline CDR1 reads SGHNT; CDR2 reads YENEEA. The CDR3 sequence is CASSPGQGNTGELFF. Written as DNA, the CDR3 is TGTGCCAGCAGCCCAGGACAGGGTAACACCGGGGAGCTGTTTTTT.

The genes are TRBV19 and TRBJ2-3, with TRBD2 matching over 13 bases. The CDR3 length is 15 residues. The germline V gene has CDR1 LNHDA and CDR2 SQIVND (reference sequence). V gave up 5 bases and J gave up 3 bases; unmatched junction bases: 2. CDR3 sequence (DNA): TGTGCCAGTAGTTGGACTAGCGGGAGAACAGATACGCAGTATTTT. It translates to CASSWTSGRTDTQYF.

This clone was counted a few times. The CDR3 spells CASSSRSVRNEQFF. The CDR3 DNA reads TGTGCCAGCAGCTCGCGTAGTGTGCGCAATGAGCAGTTCTTC. The V gene is TRBV5-4, the J gene TRBJ2-1, with D unclear. The CDR3 is made up of 14 amino acids. Germline CDR1 is SGHNT and CDR2 is YYREEE (reference sequence). With 3 bases removed from V and 6 bases from J, the gap between germline ends came to 13 bases.

The chain links TRBV10-2 to TRBJ2-7; 12 bases agree with TRBD1. V was clipped by 4 bases and J by 4 bases; unmatched bases: 5. The V gene's germline CDR1 is WSHSY and CDR2 SAAADI. The CDR3 sequence is 15 residues long. CDR3 coding DNA: TGCGCCAGCAGTGGTTGGGACAGGGGGCTGTACGAGCAGTACGTC. It encodes CASSGWDRGLYEQYV.

Here the CDR3 DNA reads TGTGCCAGCAGCTTAAGCGCGGGCTACCAAGAGACCCAGTACTTC. Translated: CASSLSAGYQETQYF. The chain joins TRBV7-9 to TRBJ2-5; weak D call: TRBD2 (5 bases). Germline CDR1 and CDR2: SEHNR and FQNEAQ (reference sequence). V was shortened by 2 bases and J by 0 bases, with 10 bases between the two germline ends. This CDR3 is built from 15 residues. Looking up the rest from reference TRBV7-9 and TRBJ2-5 gives the full variable domain: DTGVSQNPRHKITKRGQNVTFRCDPISEHNRLYWYRQTLGQGPEFLTYFQNEAQLEKSRLLSDRFSAERPKGSFSTLEIQRTEQGDSAMYLCASSLSAGYQETQYFGPGTRLLVL.

The gene calls are TRBV9 and TRBJ1-2, with a possible D match to TRBD1 (6 bases). Germline V CDR1 and CDR2: SGDLS, YYNGEE. V lost 0 bases and J lost 8, with 23 bases in between. The CDR3 runs to 17 residues. The CDR3 sequence: CASSVDVVGLRGRGYTF. The CDR3 DNA reads TGTGCCAGCAGCGTAGATGTGGTGGGGCTCAGGGGTAGGGGCTACACCTTC.